The text below deals with one TCR beta chain. What it binds is not known. Regarding treatment: roughly 11-day PBMC culture with coronavirus spike peptide pools or control peptides (ViraFEST assay). Germline V gene sequence: CDR1 MNHNS, CDR2 SASEGT. The junction had 5 bases not matched to a gene; V was cut back by 5 bases and J by 2 bases. The CDR3 spans 15 residues. Cultured CD4+ T-cell DNA underwent Oncomine TCR Beta short-read sequencing. Using its own MiXCR run on the PCR reads, TCRdb lists one record per CDR3 protein. Here the sample spans approximately 20,000 distinct CDR3 sequences, 56% being singletons. This specimen comes from a study of vaccination and CD4 T cells after COVID-19.

This clonotype was sampled from a human donor who had recovered from COVID-19. The chain is built from TRBV6-1 and TRBJ2-5; 10 bases match TRBD2. Specimen: CD4+ T cells from blood, cultured in vitro. The DNA of the CDR3 is TGTGCCAGCAGTCTAGCGGGAGTACGGCAAGAGACCCAGTACTTC. Translating gives CASSLAGVRQETQYF.